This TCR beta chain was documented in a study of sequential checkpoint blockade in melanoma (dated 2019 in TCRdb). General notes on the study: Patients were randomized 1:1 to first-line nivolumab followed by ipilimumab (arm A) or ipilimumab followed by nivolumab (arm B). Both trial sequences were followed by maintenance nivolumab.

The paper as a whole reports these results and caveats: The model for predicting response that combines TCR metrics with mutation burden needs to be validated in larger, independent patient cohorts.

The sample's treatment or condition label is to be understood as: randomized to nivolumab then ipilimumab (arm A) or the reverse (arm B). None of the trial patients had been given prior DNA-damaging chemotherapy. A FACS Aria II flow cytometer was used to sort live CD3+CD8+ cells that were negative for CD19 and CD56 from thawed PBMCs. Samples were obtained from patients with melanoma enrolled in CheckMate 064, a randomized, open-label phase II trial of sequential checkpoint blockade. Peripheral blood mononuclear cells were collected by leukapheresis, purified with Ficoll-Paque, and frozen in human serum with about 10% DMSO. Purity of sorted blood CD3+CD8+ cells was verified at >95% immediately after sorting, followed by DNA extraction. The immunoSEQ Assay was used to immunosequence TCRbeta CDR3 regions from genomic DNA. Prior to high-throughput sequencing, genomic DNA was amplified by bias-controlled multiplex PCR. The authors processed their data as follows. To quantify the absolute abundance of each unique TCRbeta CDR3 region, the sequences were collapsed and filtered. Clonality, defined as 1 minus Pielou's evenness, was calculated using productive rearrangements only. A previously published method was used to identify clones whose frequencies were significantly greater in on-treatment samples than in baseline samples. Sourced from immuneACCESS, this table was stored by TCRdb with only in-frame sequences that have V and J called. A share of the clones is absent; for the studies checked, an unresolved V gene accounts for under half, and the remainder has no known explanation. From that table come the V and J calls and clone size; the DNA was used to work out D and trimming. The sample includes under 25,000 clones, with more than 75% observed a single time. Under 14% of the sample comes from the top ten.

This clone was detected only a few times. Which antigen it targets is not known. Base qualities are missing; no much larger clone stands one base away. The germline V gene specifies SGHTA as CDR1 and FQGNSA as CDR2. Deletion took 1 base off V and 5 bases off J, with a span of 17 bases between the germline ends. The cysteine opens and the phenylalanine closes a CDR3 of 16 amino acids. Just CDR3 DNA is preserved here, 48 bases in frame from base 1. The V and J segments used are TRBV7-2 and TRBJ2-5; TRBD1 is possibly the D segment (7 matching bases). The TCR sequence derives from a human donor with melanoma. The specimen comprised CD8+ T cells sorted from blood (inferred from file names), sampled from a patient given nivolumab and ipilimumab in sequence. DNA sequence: TGTGCCAGCAGCTTAGAGGGGGCCTGGGGGGCGGAGACCCAGTACTTC. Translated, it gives CASSLEGAWGAETQYF. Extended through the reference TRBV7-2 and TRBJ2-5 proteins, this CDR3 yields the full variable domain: GAGVSQSPSNKVTEKGKDVELRCDPISGHTALYWYRQSLGQGLEFLIYFQGNSAPDKSGLPSDRFSAERTGGSVSTLTIQRTQQEDSAVYLCASSLEGAWGAETQYFGPGTRLLVL.